This T cell receptor beta chain was sequenced during a study of blood T cell repertoires in COVID-19. The CDR3 is made up of 16 amino acids. Trimming took off 0 bases at V and 1 base at J, with 10 bases between the two ends. The germline CDR1 and CDR2 sequences are SGHRS and YFSETQ. Sequencing used immunoSEQ multiplex PCR; TCRdb keeps in-frame clones, though not all of them. This sample yields roughly 200,000 clones, of which approximately 88% are seen a single time; about 27% belongs to the top ten. The receptor was derived from a man aged 35-49 years with acute or convalescent COVID-19. The V gene is TRBV5-1, the J gene TRBJ2-2; a weak D match, TRBD1 (5 bases). Material: peripheral blood. The CDR3 coding sequence is TGCGCCAGCAGCTTGGCCCGGACACTGAACACCGGGGAGCTGTTTTTT. It translates to CASSLARTLNTGELFF.